These T cell receptor beta chains were read from a single sample in a study of CD8 T cells in Susac syndrome. A single record per CDR3 protein comes from TCRdb applying MiXCR to the immunoSEQ multiplex PCR reads. Of 75,000 or so distinct CDR3 sequences in the sample, about 93% were seen once. The sample comprised CD8+ T cells from PBMCs. The receptors were gathered from a human donor with Susac syndrome. Both conserved end residues are part of each CDR3. The order of the fields is CDR3 length, J gene, V gene, clone size, D gene, CDR3 DNA, CDR3 protein. The D gene is left open where the match is weak. Clone size is not always given. Where it is, it says once, few, many or a class for expanded clones.

CDR3 length: 16; J gene: TRBJ2-1; V gene: TRBV3-1; clone size: NA; D gene: NA; CDR3 DNA: TGTGCCAGCAGCCAAGTAGTACAGGGCTGGTACAATGAGCAGTTCTTC; CDR3 protein: CASSQVVQGWYNEQFF
CDR3 length: 16; J gene: TRBJ2-1; V gene: TRBV14; clone size: NA; D gene: TRBD2; CDR3 DNA: TGTGCCAGCAGCGGTACTAGCGGGATGTCTTTCAATGAGCAGTTCTTC; CDR3 protein: CASSGTSGMSFNEQFF
CDR3 length: 13; J gene: TRBJ2-3; V gene: TRBV6-6; clone size: NA; D gene: NA; CDR3 DNA: TGTGCCAGTCGGGATATGGGCACAGATACGCAGTATTTT; CDR3 protein: CASRDMGTDTQYF
CDR3 length: 14; J gene: TRBJ2-5; V gene: TRBV3-1; clone size: NA; D gene: NA; CDR3 DNA: TGTGCCAGCAGCCCCGGGGTGCCGGAAGAGACCCAGTACTTC; CDR3 protein: CASSPGVPEETQYF
CDR3 length: 15; J gene: TRBJ2-5; V gene: TRBV12-3/TRBV12-4; clone size: NA; D gene: NA; CDR3 DNA: TGTGCCAGCAGTTTTACAGAGATCGAAAGGGAGACCCAGTACTTC; CDR3 protein: CASSFTEIERETQYF
CDR3 length: 14; J gene: TRBJ2-1; V gene: TRBV23-1; clone size: NA; D gene: TRBD1; CDR3 DNA: TGCGCCAGCAGGGGACAGGGGAGGTTTAATGAGCAGTTCTTC; CDR3 protein: CASRGQGRFNEQFF
CDR3 length: 18; J gene: TRBJ2-3; V gene: TRBV28; clone size: NA; D gene: TRBD2; CDR3 DNA: TGTGCCAGCAGTTTATGGGGCCCCCTAGCGGGACTCACAGATACGCAGTATTTT; CDR3 protein: CASSLWGPLAGLTDTQYF
CDR3 length: 15; J gene: TRBJ2-5; V gene: TRBV12-3/TRBV12-4; clone size: NA; D gene: NA; CDR3 DNA: TGTGCCAGCAGTTTAGTCCTAGTACACCAAGAGACCCAGTACTTC; CDR3 protein: CASSLVLVHQETQYF
CDR3 length: 14; J gene: TRBJ2-6; V gene: TRBV5-4; clone size: NA; D gene: TRBD2; CDR3 DNA: TGTGCCAGCAGGGGGGGGACTGGGGCCAACGTCCTGACTTTC; CDR3 protein: CASRGGTGANVLTF
CDR3 length: 15; J gene: TRBJ2-7; V gene: TRBV7-9; clone size: NA; D gene: TRBD1; CDR3 DNA: TGTGCCAGCAGCGAGGGACAGGGACTATCCTACGAGCAGTACTTC; CDR3 protein: CASSEGQGLSYEQYF
CDR3 length: 14; J gene: TRBJ2-7; V gene: TRBV4-3; clone size: NA; D gene: NA; CDR3 DNA: TGCGCCAGCAGCCAAGAGGGGACTTCGTACGAGCAGTACTTC; CDR3 protein: CASSQEGTSYEQYF
CDR3 length: 8; J gene: TRBJ1-1; V gene: TRBV2; clone size: NA; D gene: NA; CDR3 DNA: TGTGCCAGCAGTGAAGCTTTCTTT; CDR3 protein: CASSEAFF
CDR3 length: 15; J gene: TRBJ1-5; V gene: TRBV4-3; clone size: NA; D gene: NA; CDR3 DNA: TGCGCCAGCAGCCAAATCTTACAGGCGATTCAGCCCCAGCATTTT; CDR3 protein: CASSQILQAIQPQHF
CDR3 length: 15; J gene: TRBJ1-5; V gene: TRBV20-1; clone size: NA; D gene: TRBD1; CDR3 DNA: TGCAGTGCTAGAGACAAGAGGGACAGCCGACAGCCCCAGCATTTT; CDR3 protein: CSARDKRDSRQPQHF
CDR3 length: 17; J gene: TRBJ2-6; V gene: TRBV2; clone size: NA; D gene: NA; CDR3 DNA: TGTGCCAGCATCGGCCTTGGGGTTAGGACTGGGGCCAACGTCCTGACTTTC; CDR3 protein: CASIGLGVRTGANVLTF
CDR3 length: 12; J gene: TRBJ2-1; V gene: TRBV5-1; clone size: NA; D gene: NA; CDR3 DNA: TGCGCCAGCAGTCCTAGAACCAATGAGCAGTTCTTC; CDR3 protein: CASSPRTNEQFF
CDR3 length: 15; J gene: TRBJ2-7; V gene: TRBV25-1; clone size: once; D gene: TRBD2; CDR3 DNA: TGTGCCAGCAGTGATTGGACAACTCGGGGGGAAGAGCAGTACTTC; CDR3 protein: CASSDWTTRGEEQYF
CDR3 length: 15; J gene: TRBJ1-2; V gene: TRBV23-1; clone size: NA; D gene: NA; CDR3 DNA: TGCGCCAGCAGCCTTTACAGGGCACGTAACTATGGCTACACCTTC; CDR3 protein: CASSLYRARNYGYTF
CDR3 length: 16; J gene: TRBJ2-6; V gene: TRBV6-2/TRBV6-3; clone size: NA; D gene: TRBD1; CDR3 DNA: TGTGCCGCCCTTGGACAGGCGAGCTCTGGGGCCAACGTCCTGACTTTC; CDR3 protein: CAALGQASSGANVLTF
CDR3 length: 16; J gene: TRBJ2-3; V gene: TRBV10-3; clone size: NA; D gene: TRBD2; CDR3 DNA: TGTGCCATCAGTGACGCTAGCGGGGAGAGCACAGATACGCAGTATTTT; CDR3 protein: CAISDASGESTDTQYF
CDR3 length: 14; J gene: TRBJ1-4; V gene: TRBV27; clone size: NA; D gene: TRBD1; CDR3 DNA: TGTGCCAGCATGGAAGACAGGGGTGGTGAAAAACTGTTTTTT; CDR3 protein: CASMEDRGGEKLFF
CDR3 length: 10; J gene: TRBJ2-1; V gene: TRBV29-1; clone size: NA; D gene: NA; CDR3 DNA: TGCAGCGCCCACGACGATGAGCAGTTCTTC; CDR3 protein: CSAHDDEQFF
CDR3 length: 16; J gene: TRBJ2-7; V gene: TRBV7-9; clone size: NA; D gene: NA; CDR3 DNA: TGTGCCAGCAGCTCTTCCTTTGGGAGCCCGGATGACGAGCAGTACTTC; CDR3 protein: CASSSSFGSPDDEQYF
CDR3 length: 14; J gene: TRBJ2-6; V gene: TRBV29-1; clone size: NA; D gene: NA; CDR3 DNA: TGCAGCGTTGACCTTGGTTACGGGGCCAACGTCCTGACTTTC; CDR3 protein: CSVDLGYGANVLTF
CDR3 length: 16; J gene: TRBJ2-1; V gene: TRBV5-1; clone size: NA; D gene: TRBD2; CDR3 DNA: TGCGCCAGCAGTTTTAGCGGGCCGAGCTCCTACAATGAGCAGTTCTTC; CDR3 protein: CASSFSGPSSYNEQFF
CDR3 length: 19; J gene: TRBJ2-7; V gene: TRBV3-1; clone size: NA; D gene: NA; CDR3 DNA: TGTGCCAGCAGCCGAGAGAGCATCCAAGGACCATCGGGCTCCTACGAGCAGTACTTC; CDR3 protein: CASSRESIQGPSGSYEQYF
CDR3 length: 13; J gene: TRBJ1-1; V gene: TRBV3-1; clone size: NA; D gene: NA; CDR3 DNA: TGTGCCAGCAGCGACCCCGGCGACACTGAAGCCTTCTTT; CDR3 protein: CASSDPGDTEAFF
CDR3 length: 15; J gene: TRBJ1-6; V gene: TRBV25-1; clone size: NA; D gene: NA; CDR3 DNA: TGTGCCAGCAGTGACCACGGGACCTCTAATTCACCCCTCCACTTT; CDR3 protein: CASSDHGTSNSPLHF
CDR3 length: 15; J gene: TRBJ2-1; V gene: TRBV20-1; clone size: NA; D gene: NA; CDR3 DNA: TGCAGTGCTATTAGCGGCACAAGCTCCTACAATGAGCAGTTCTTC; CDR3 protein: CSAISGTSSYNEQFF
CDR3 length: 15; J gene: TRBJ2-7; V gene: TRBV7-8; clone size: once; D gene: TRBD1; CDR3 DNA: TGTGCCAGCAGCTCACTCCCGGGACAGAGCTACGAGCAGTACTTC; CDR3 protein: CASSSLPGQSYEQYF
CDR3 length: 16; J gene: TRBJ2-7; V gene: TRBV7-9; clone size: NA; D gene: TRBD2; CDR3 DNA: TGTGCCAGCAGCCCCTCCTGGGGAGCGGGGACCTACGAGCAGTACTTC; CDR3 protein: CASSPSWGAGTYEQYF
CDR3 length: 17; J gene: TRBJ2-3; V gene: TRBV10-3; clone size: NA; D gene: NA; CDR3 DNA: TGTGCCATCAGTGGCCCCTCAGGGGATACTAGCACAGATACGCAGTATTTT; CDR3 protein: CAISGPSGDTSTDTQYF
CDR3 length: 16; J gene: TRBJ1-4; V gene: TRBV7-8; clone size: NA; D gene: NA; CDR3 DNA: TGTGCCAGCAGCGACCTACTGATGGCAACTAATGAAAAACTGTTTTTT; CDR3 protein: CASSDLLMATNEKLFF
CDR3 length: 15; J gene: TRBJ2-5; V gene: TRBV7-9; clone size: NA; D gene: TRBD2; CDR3 DNA: TGTGCCAGCAGCCCGGGACTAGCGAACGTAGAGACCCAGTACTTC; CDR3 protein: CASSPGLANVETQYF
CDR3 length: 17; J gene: TRBJ1-1; V gene: TRBV7-9; clone size: NA; D gene: NA; CDR3 DNA: TGTGCCAGCAGCCCCCGGGCAGGGGTGGAAGGGTATCTTGAAGCTTTCTTT; CDR3 protein: CASSPRAGVEGYLEAFF
CDR3 length: 16; J gene: TRBJ2-5; V gene: TRBV7-9; clone size: NA; D gene: TRBD1; CDR3 DNA: TGTGCCAGCAGCTTAGGAAGGGGGCCCTCGGTGGAGACCCAGTACTTC; CDR3 protein: CASSLGRGPSVETQYF
CDR3 length: 17; J gene: TRBJ1-2; V gene: TRBV3-1; clone size: NA; D gene: TRBD1; CDR3 DNA: TGTGCCAGCAGCCATATTACAGGGGCGAGAGCTAACTATGGCTACACCTTC; CDR3 protein: CASSHITGARANYGYTF
CDR3 length: 15; J gene: TRBJ1-3; V gene: TRBV11-2; clone size: NA; D gene: NA; CDR3 DNA: TGTGCCAGCAGCGGATCGGACGGCTCTGGAAACACCATATATTTT; CDR3 protein: CASSGSDGSGNTIYF
CDR3 length: 17; J gene: TRBJ2-7; V gene: TRBV9; clone size: NA; D gene: TRBD1; CDR3 DNA: TGTGCCAGCAGCGTAGGTGATCCGTGGACAGGGGTCTACGAGCAGTACTTC; CDR3 protein: CASSVGDPWTGVYEQYF
CDR3 length: 12; J gene: TRBJ2-2; V gene: TRBV7-3; clone size: NA; D gene: NA; CDR3 DNA: TGTGCCAGCAGAGAAGGAACGGGGGAGCTGTTTTTT; CDR3 protein: CASREGTGELFF
CDR3 length: 16; J gene: TRBJ1-1; V gene: TRBV28; clone size: NA; D gene: NA; CDR3 DNA: TGTGCCAGCACGACGTGGTCAAGGGGCCGGAACACTGAAGCTTTCTTT; CDR3 protein: CASTTWSRGRNTEAFF
CDR3 length: 17; J gene: TRBJ2-3; V gene: TRBV3-1; clone size: NA; D gene: NA; CDR3 DNA: TGTGCCAGCAGCCAAGATATGGACATCCCAAGCACAGATACGCAGTATTTT; CDR3 protein: CASSQDMDIPSTDTQYF